This T cell receptor (beta chain) came from a study of beta chain features in type 1 diabetes. Overall study findings and caveats: Using cDNA template may skew counts toward highly expressing activated cells. Healthy donors had naive, central memory and Treg TCRB repertoires that appeared less similar than those seen among patients. TCRB CDR3s from Type 1 diabetes patients were moderately but significantly shorter in all four CD4+ subsets.

Only a few counts were recorded for this clone. Its antigen is not identified. Sequenced material consisted of expressed TCRB transcripts (all of the isolated RNA was reverse transcribed). Sequencing was performed with immunoSEQ multiplex PCR; in TCRdb, only in-frame clones are kept and a portion is missing. Of roughly 130,000 clones in the sample, about 10% were seen once. V shed 5 bases and J 0 bases; nucleotides not matched to a gene: 3. The CDR3 covers 16 residues. Looked up from germline, CDR1 is LGHNA and CDR2 is YSLEER. The clonotype was recovered from a man between 18 and 35 years old in good health. The rearrangement links TRBV4-3 to TRBJ2-1, with 11 bases that match TRBD1. Sequenced: central memory CD4+ T cells from blood. DNA of the CDR3: TGCGCCAGCAGCGGACAGGGGGCCAACTCCTACAATGAGCAGTTCTTC. Translating gives CASSGQGANSYNEQFF.